Shown below are 30 T cell receptor beta chains from a single sample sequenced in a study of blood T cell repertoires in COVID-19. Profiling relied on immunoSEQ multiplex PCR, and the TCRdb table lists in-frame clones only, not all of them. The sample has 100,000 to 150,000 clones, about four fifths seen once. Material for sequencing was peripheral blood. The receptors were sampled from a man aged 40-49 years with active or convalescent COVID-19.

The chain is built from TRBV29-1 and TRBJ2-5; 8 bases align to TRBD2. The germline V gene encodes CDR1 SQVTM and CDR2 ANQGSEA. The junction had 4 bases not matched to a gene; V was cut back by 6 bases and J by 1 base. The CDR3 is 13 residues long. CDR3 nucleotides: TGCAGCGTGGGGGCGGGGGGCCAAGAGACCCAGTACTTC. Its translation is CSVGAGGQETQYF. The full variable domain, its missing parts supplied by reference TRBV29-1 and TRBJ2-5, is SAVISQKPSRDICQRGTSLTIQCQVDSQVTMMFWYRQQPGQSLTLIATANQGSEATYESGFVIDKFPISRPNLTFSTLTVSNMSPEDSSIYLCSVGAGGQETQYFGPGTRLLVL.

This clone was counted between two and nine times. V is TRBV12-5 and J is TRBJ1-5, with TRBD1 identical over 7 bases. This CDR3 spans 18 amino acids. CDR1 and CDR2 from the germline V gene are LGHNT and FRNRAP. With V trimmed by 3 bases and J by 9 bases, 20 bases remained unmatched. Here the CDR3 reads CASGLGPKEGASEVPQHF. The DNA of the CDR3 is TGTGCTAGTGGTTTAGGGCCAAAGGAGGGGGCGTCCGAGGTGCCCCAGCATTTT.

This clone has only a few counts. The chain is built from TRBV5-8 and TRBJ1-5; a possible D gene is TRBD1 (5 bases). The V end lost 0 bases, the J end lost 7 bases, and 14 bases lay between the germline ends. Germline V gives CDR1 SGHTS, CDR2 YDEGEE. This CDR3 comprises 15 residues. As DNA, the CDR3 is TGTGCCAGCAGCTTGGAGGCAGGGACTCGACAGCCCCAGCATTTT. Translating it yields CASSLEAGTRQPQHF. The whole variable domain, remainder taken from reference TRBV5-8 and TRBJ1-5, is EAGVTQSPTHLIKTRGQQATLRCSPISGHTSVYWYQQALGLGLQFLLWYDEGEERNRGNFPPRFSGRQFPNYSSELNVNALELEDSALYLCASSLEAGTRQPQHFGDGTRLSIL.

This chain joins TRBV6-6 and TRBJ2-7; 9 nucleotides line up with TRBD2. This CDR3 contains 14 residues. Germline values: CDR1 MNHNY, CDR2 SVGAGI (reference sequence). The J segment lost 0 bases and the V segment lost 5 bases, leaving 2 bases of the junction unmatched. The CDR3 DNA follows: TGTGCCAGCAGTCGGACTAGCGCCTCCTACGAGCAGTACTTC. Encoded protein: CASSRTSASYEQYF.

The chain recombines TRBV28 with TRBJ2-5; 8 nucleotides match TRBD2. Losses at the gene ends were 8 bases for V and 6 bases for J; bases not matched to a gene: 8. The CDR3 loop spans 13 amino acids. Germline assignment: CDR1 MDHEN and CDR2 SYDVKM. The CDR3 protein is CASLREGQKTQYF. The CDR3 DNA sequence: TGTGCCAGCCTCCGGGAGGGCCAGAAGACCCAGTACTTC.

A single count supports this clone. The chain is built from TRBV7-6 and TRBJ1-2; D is possibly TRBD1 (6 bases). Germline V gene sequence: CDR1 SGHVS, CDR2 FNYEAQ. The CDR3 runs to 17 residues. V was shortened by 6 bases and J by 8 bases, with 28 bases between the two germline ends. The chain's CDR3 is CASSPLIGGGASGGYTF. The CDR3 nucleotides are TGTGCCAGCAGTCCTCTTATCGGGGGGGGCGCCTCGGGAGGCTACACCTTC.

The V gene is TRBV3-1 (or the pseudogene TRBV3-2), the J gene TRBJ2-7; maybe TRBD2 (6 bases). The germline gives CDR1 LGHDT, CDR2 YNNKEL (reference sequence). V lost 3 bases and J lost 0, with 12 bases in between. The CDR3 length is 15 residues. This chain's CDR3 is CASSQVGGSSYEQYF. For the CDR3, the DNA is TGTGCCAGCAGCCAGGTCGGGGGAAGCTCCTACGAGCAGTACTTC.

The V call is TRBV24-1, the J call TRBJ2-3; 14 nucleotides agree with TRBD2. V lost 4 bases, J lost 3 bases, and 5 bases stayed unmatched. CDR1 and CDR2 (germline): KGHDR, SFDVKD. The CDR3 is 17 amino acids. Here the CDR3 reads CATSEGLAGAGTDTQYF. As DNA, the CDR3 is TGTGCCACCAGTGAGGGACTAGCGGGGGCAGGGACAGATACGCAGTATTTT.

DNA of the CDR3: TGTGCCAGCAGCACGAGGGAGACAGGAAGCTCTGGAAACACCATATATTTT. This encodes CASSTRETGSSGNTIYF. The chain combines TRBV9 with TRBJ1-3; a weak D match, TRBD1 (6 bases). The length of the CDR3 is 17 residues. CDR1 SGDLS and CDR2 YYNGEE come from the germline V gene. V lost 4 bases to trimming and J lost 0 bases, with 17 bases between them.

This clone appeared many times. This chain joins TRBV15 and TRBJ2-7, with 9 bases fitting TRBD1. The CDR3 consists of 13 residues. CDR1 and CDR2 (germline): LNHNV, YYDKDF (reference sequence). J lost 4 bases, V lost 5 bases, and 3 bases had no gene match. CDR3 region: CATSRDRDYEQYF. The CDR3 nucleotides read TGTGCCACCAGCCGGGACAGGGATTACGAGCAGTACTTC.

CDR3: CASSFPGGGFYTF. The CDR3, as DNA: TGTGCCAGCAGCTTCCCCGGGGGGGGCTTCTACACCTTC. V is TRBV11-2 and J is TRBJ1-2, with a possible D match to TRBD1 (6 bases). The V and J ends lost 3 bases and 10 bases respectively, with 15 bases between them. The CDR3 covers 13 residues. Germline CDR1 SGHAT, CDR2 FQNNGV.

This clone has just one count. This rearrangement joins TRBV20-1 to TRBJ2-3, with 7 bases matching TRBD2. Germline V gene lookup returns CDR1 DFQATT and CDR2 SNEGSKA (reference sequence). The V segment lost 3 bases and the J segment 10 bases; nucleotides outside the gene matches: 10. This CDR3 comprises 13 residues. Here the CDR3 reads CSASVIGLGAQYF. DNA of the CDR3: TGCAGTGCTAGTGTGATCGGACTAGGAGCGCAGTATTTT.

V and J are TRBV19 and TRBJ1-6; TRBD1 might be the D (5 bases). From germline, CDR1 is LNHDA and CDR2 SQIVND (reference sequence). The CDR3 is made up of 17 amino acids. Trimming left V 6 bases short and J 0 bases short, with 15 bases between. The CDR3 sequence: CASRIDSVSSYNSPLHF. The CDR3 DNA reads TGTGCCAGTAGGATCGACAGCGTTAGCTCCTATAATTCACCCCTCCACTTT.

The count of this clone is one. The chain has TRBV6-1 and TRBJ1-5, with D unclear. This CDR3 is 18 amino acids long. Germline CDR1 reads MNHNS; CDR2 reads SASEGT. The germline V and J ends were trimmed by 2 bases and 3 bases, with 20 bases remaining between them. CDR3 loop: CASSEWPIGSVSNQPQHF. For the CDR3, the DNA is TGTGCCAGCAGTGAATGGCCAATCGGGTCAGTATCCAATCAGCCCCAGCATTTT.

The rearrangement links TRBV6-5 to TRBJ2-7; 7 nucleotides line up with TRBD1. The germline CDR1 and CDR2 sequences are MNHEY and SVGAGI. The CDR3 covers 16 residues. The ends lost 4 bases at V and 2 bases at J; junction bases unmatched: 11. The DNA for the CDR3 is TGTGCCAGCAGTTCGACCCGACAGGGCATCCCCTACGAGCAGTACTTC. Translating gives CASSSTRQGIPYEQYF.

V and J are TRBV7-2 and TRBJ1-6; D perhaps matches TRBD1 (5 bases). The CDR3 is 17 residues long. Trimming shortened V by 0 bases and J by 8 bases, and 17 bases separated the two germline ends. CDR1 and CDR2 (germline): SGHTA, FQGNSA. The CDR3 is CASSLAHRGALYSPLHF. CDR3 nucleotide sequence: TGTGCCAGCAGCTTAGCGCATAGGGGCGCATTGTATTCACCCCTCCACTTT.

The chain recombines TRBV28 with TRBJ1-1; no firm D call. With 0 bases removed from V and 3 bases from J, the gap between germline ends came to 8 bases. Germline lookup yields CDR1 MDHEN and CDR2 SYDVKM. This CDR3 spans 14 amino acids. In nucleotides, the CDR3 is TGTGCCAGCAGTTTATGGGCTCGGGACACTGAAGCTTTCTTT. Protein sequence: CASSLWARDTEAFF.

The chain employs TRBV5-4 and TRBJ1-1; D unresolved. The germline gives CDR1 SGHNT, CDR2 YYREEE (reference sequence). V was cut by 2 bases and J by 0 bases, with 8 bases left in between. The CDR3 extends over 14 amino acids. This CDR3 reads CASSFNSLNTEAFF. The CDR3 nucleotides read TGTGCCAGCAGCTTCAACTCACTGAACACTGAAGCTTTCTTT.

V and J are TRBV4-1 and TRBJ2-7; a weak D match, TRBD1 (6 bases). The CDR3 totals 17 residues. Germline CDR1 reads MGHRA; CDR2 reads YSYEKL. The V end was cut by 2 bases, the J end by 1 base, with 18 bases between. The CDR3 region is CASSQPNTGLMSYEQYF. The DNA for the CDR3 is TGCGCCAGCAGCCAACCTAATACAGGGTTAATGTCCTACGAGCAGTACTTC.

For this clone: One end of the junction varies from germline; a read error may be responsible. The chain recombines TRBV20-1 with TRBJ1-6; 7 bases map to TRBD1. CDR1 and CDR2 (germline): DFQATT, SNEGSKA (reference sequence). The CDR3 is made up of 11 amino acids. For the CDR3, the DNA is TGCAGTGCTAGAGATGCGGACAGGACCGCCTTT. This gives the protein CSARDADRTAF.

This clone was found once. The V gene is TRBV7-2, the J gene TRBJ1-5, with D tentatively TRBD1 (6 bases). Per germline, CDR1 SGHTA and CDR2 FQGNSA. The V end lost 5 bases, the J end lost 1 base, and 12 bases lay between the germline ends. CDR3 length: 15 residues. This CDR3 is CASSLRRGSNQPQHF. The CDR3 nucleotides read TGTGCCAGCAGCCTCAGAAGGGGGAGCAATCAGCCCCAGCATTTT.

This clone was detected only once. CDR3 DNA: TGTGCCAGCACTAGGTGGGGAGAAAAGCCCCAGCATTTT. This codes for CASTRWGEKPQHF. This chain links TRBV28 with TRBJ1-5; no reliable D call. This CDR3 has 13 residues. Germline V gene sequence: CDR1 MDHEN, CDR2 SYDVKM. The V gene lost 7 bases and the J gene lost 8 bases, with 15 bases spanning the gap.

The V call is TRBV6-5, the J call TRBJ1-1; D remains unclear. Germline V lookup: CDR1 MNHEY, CDR2 SVGAGI. With 2 bases removed from V and 4 bases from J, the gap between germline ends came to 8 bases. There are 13 residues in the CDR3. CDR3 DNA sequence: TGTGCCAGCAGTTACGGAGCCGGCACTGAAGCTTTCTTT. Its translation is CASSYGAGTEAFF.

The chain couples TRBV6-6 to TRBJ1-1; a weak D match, TRBD1 (6 bases). The CDR3 totals 15 residues. Germline values: CDR1 MNHNY, CDR2 SVGAGI (reference sequence). V lost 0 bases to trimming and J lost 1 base, with 9 bases between them. DNA for the CDR3: TGTGCCAGCAGTTACTCGGGGGGGGCGAACACTGAAGCTTTCTTT. This gives the protein CASSYSGGANTEAFF.

The rearrangement joins TRBV3-1 (or the pseudogene TRBV3-2) to TRBJ1-4; D is uncertain. The CDR3 has 16 amino acids. V lost 1 base and J 7 bases, leaving 16 bases between the germline ends. Germline CDR1 and CDR2: LGHDT and YNNKEL (reference sequence). CDR3 nucleotide sequence: TGTGCCAGCAGCCAAGTAGGCGGCCACGGGGTTGAAAAACTGTTTTTT. As protein: CASSQVGGHGVEKLFF.

This sequence joins TRBV24-1 and TRBJ2-5, with TRBD1 matching over 8 bases. Germline V gives CDR1 KGHDR, CDR2 SFDVKD. Trimming took 4 bases from V and 10 from J; bases not matched to a gene: 7. The CDR3 has 13 amino acids. The CDR3 reads CATSDYRQGYQYF. CDR3 DNA sequence: TGTGCCACCAGTGACTATCGACAGGGGTACCAGTACTTC.

The rearrangement joins TRBV7-6 to TRBJ1-1; D possibly corresponds to TRBD1 (5 bases). V lost 5 bases to trimming and J lost 0 bases, with 10 bases between them. CDR3 length: 14 residues. Germline assignment: CDR1 SGHVS and CDR2 FNYEAQ. The CDR3 region is CASSQWTLNTEAFF. CDR3 nucleotides: TGTGCCAGCAGCCAATGGACACTGAACACTGAAGCTTTCTTT.

The chain employs TRBV5-4 and TRBJ2-1, with unresolved D. The CDR3 extends over 13 amino acids. V lost 2 bases to trimming and J lost 6 bases, with 9 bases between them. Germline V gene data show CDR1 as SGHNT and CDR2 as YYREEE (reference sequence). The chain's CDR3 is CASSLSAVNEQFF. Written as DNA, the CDR3 is TGTGCCAGCAGCTTATCGGCGGTCAATGAGCAGTTCTTC. Full variable domain (remainder filled in from reference TRBV5-4 and TRBJ2-1): ETGVTQSPTHLIKTRGQQVTLRCSSQSGHNTVSWYQQALGQGPQFIFQYYREEENGRGNFPPRFSGLQFPNYSSELNVNALELDDSALYLCASSLSAVNEQFFGPGTRLTVL.

V gene TRBV9 combines with J gene TRBJ2-7; D gene unclear. This CDR3 is 13 amino acids long. Germline CDR1 is SGDLS and CDR2 is YYNGEE. V gave up 4 bases and J gave up 1 base, with 9 bases separating them. CDR3 nucleotides: TGTGCCAGCAGCTTTAGTAGATCCTACGAGCAGTACTTC. The encoded protein is CASSFSRSYEQYF.

This chain joins TRBV15 and TRBJ2-7; D is possibly TRBD1 (6 bases). The germline CDR1 and CDR2 sequences are LNHNV and YYDKDF (reference sequence). V was cut by 0 bases and J by 2 bases, with 11 bases left in between. This CDR3 comprises 15 residues. For the CDR3, the DNA is TGTGCCACCAGCAGAGAGGACACAGGGACCTACGAGCAGTACTTC. Protein: CATSREDTGTYEQYF. The entire variable domain, with the rest obtained from reference TRBV15 and TRBJ2-7, is as follows: DAMVIQNPRYQVTQFGKPVTLSCSQTLNHNVMYWYQQKSSQAPKLLFHYYDKDFNNEADTPDNFQSRRPNTSFCFLDIRSPGLGDTAMYLCATSREDTGTYEQYFGPGTRLTVT.